The subject of this entry is one T cell receptor (beta chain). Its antigen is unknown. The data were taken from a study of CD8+ T cells in alopecia areata. Study outcomes and limitations: With tofacitinib ongoing, many expanded lesional clones persisted in both scalp and blood. Association of baseline CD8+ expansion with response is uncertain owing to one nonresponder.

V shed 1 base and J shed 6 bases, with 3 bases lying between them. The CDR3 consists of 11 residues. The germline V gene encodes CDR1 SGHRS and CDR2 YFSETQ. As for treatment: oral pan-JAK inhibitor, 5-10 mg twice daily. Alopecia areata patients had lesional scalp punch biopsies and peripheral blood taken from them. Following RNA extraction, reverse transcription yielded cDNA that acted as the sequencing template. Sequencing used immunoSEQ multiplex PCR; TCRdb keeps in-frame clones, though not all of them. The table shows about 150,000 clones, with 55% to 75% occurring only once. This TCR was sampled from a human donor with alopecia areata. The specimen was CD4+ T cells sorted from blood, collected at week 4, from a patient treated with tofacitinib. The V call is TRBV5-1, the J call TRBJ2-3; D is unclear. CDR3 bases: TGCGCCAGCAGCTTGTTTGATACGCAGTATTTT. Translated, it gives CASSLFDTQYF.